This T cell receptor (beta chain) was profiled in a study of human T cells and chemical hapten exposure. This clonotype was counted at least ten times. TCRdb used MiXCR to reprocess the RACE reads, holding one entry per CDR3 protein. The sample contains 96,000 or so distinct CDR3 sequences, over 7.5% of which appear only once. Time point: patch test 2, 6 weeks after DPC sensitization. Treatment indicated: therapeutic diphenylcyclopropenone sensitization with weekly scalp DPC. Germline loops: CDR1 GTSNPN, CDR2 SVGIG (reference sequence). The CDR3 loop spans 12 amino acids. Trimming stripped 3 bases from V and 4 bases from J, with 7 bases between.

This material consisted of whole blood, taken in connection with sensitization to the hapten diphenylcyclopropenone (DPC). The V gene is TRBV30, the J gene TRBJ2-1, with a tentative D call TRBD2 (5 bases). The sequence was collected from a woman between 35 and 50 years old with alopecia areata. Some clones in this sample may be carry-over from other donors' samples. CDR3 in amino acids: CAWSRGYNEQFF. As DNA, the CDR3 is TGTGCCTGGAGCCGGGGTTACAATGAGCAGTTCTTC.